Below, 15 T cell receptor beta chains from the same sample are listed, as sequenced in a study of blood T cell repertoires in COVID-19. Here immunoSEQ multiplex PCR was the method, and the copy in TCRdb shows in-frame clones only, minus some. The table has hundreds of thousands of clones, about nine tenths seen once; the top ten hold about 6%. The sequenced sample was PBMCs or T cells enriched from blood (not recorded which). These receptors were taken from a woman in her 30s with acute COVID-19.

The CDR3 DNA follows: TGTGCCAGCAGGTCCGGGACAGGGGTCTATGGCTACACCTTC. Its translation: CASRSGTGVYGYTF. The chain carries TRBV28 and TRBJ1-2; 10 bases align to TRBD1. Trimming removed 6 bases from V and 4 bases from J; junction bases left unmatched: 5. From germline, CDR1 is MDHEN and CDR2 SYDVKM. There are 14 residues in the CDR3.

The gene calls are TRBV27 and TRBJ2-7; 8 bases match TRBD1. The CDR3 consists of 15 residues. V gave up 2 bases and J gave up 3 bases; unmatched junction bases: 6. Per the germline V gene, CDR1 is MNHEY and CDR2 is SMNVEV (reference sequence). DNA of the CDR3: TGTGCCAGCAGTTTAAAGCTGGGACAGGACTACGAGCAGTACTTC. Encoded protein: CASSLKLGQDYEQYF.

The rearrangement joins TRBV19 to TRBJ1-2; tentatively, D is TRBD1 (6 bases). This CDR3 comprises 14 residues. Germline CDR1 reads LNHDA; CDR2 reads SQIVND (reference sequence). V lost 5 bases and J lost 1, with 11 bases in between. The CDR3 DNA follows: TGTGCCAGTAGTTTCTCCAGGGGTAACTATGGCTACACCTTC. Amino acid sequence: CASSFSRGNYGYTF.

Here the CDR3 DNA reads TGTGCCAGTATAGGAGGTGGAGAGACCCAGTACTTC. Protein: CASIGGGETQYF. The rearrangement uses TRBV19 and TRBJ2-5, with D maybe TRBD2 (5 bases). The V gene's germline CDR1 is LNHDA and CDR2 SQIVND (reference sequence). The CDR3 has 12 residues. Trimming removed 7 bases from V and 4 bases from J, with 10 bases in between.

The CDR3 nucleotides are TGTGCCAGCTCACCGGGGCAGGGGGACTATGGCTACACCTTC. Translation: CASSPGQGDYGYTF. This sequence joins TRBV18 and TRBJ1-2; TRBD1 agrees at 7 bases. The CDR3 has 14 residues. The junction had 4 bases not matched to a gene; V was cut back by 3 bases and J by 3 bases. The germline gives CDR1 KGHSH, CDR2 LQKENI.

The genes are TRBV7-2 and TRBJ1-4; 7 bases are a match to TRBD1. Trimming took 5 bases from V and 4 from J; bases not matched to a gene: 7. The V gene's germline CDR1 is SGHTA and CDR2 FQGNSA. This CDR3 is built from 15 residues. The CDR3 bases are TGTGCCAGCAGCCGTCGGGGACAGAATAATGAAAAACTGTTTTTT. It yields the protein CASSRRGQNNEKLFF.

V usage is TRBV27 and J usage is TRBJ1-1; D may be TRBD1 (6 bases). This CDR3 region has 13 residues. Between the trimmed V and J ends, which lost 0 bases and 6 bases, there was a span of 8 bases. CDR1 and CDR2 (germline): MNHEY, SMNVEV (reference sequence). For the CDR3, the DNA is TGTGCCAGCAGTTTATCTCACAGGGCTGAAGCTTTCTTT. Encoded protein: CASSLSHRAEAFF.

CDR3 nucleotides: TGTGCCAGTAGGAGGGAAACCACCTACAATGAGCAGTTCTTC. Amino acids: CASRRETTYNEQFF. The chain combines TRBV19 with TRBJ2-1; a possible D gene is TRBD2 (5 bases). CDR1 is LNHDA and CDR2 is SQIVND in the germline V gene (reference sequence). This CDR3 spans 14 amino acids. Trimming took off 6 bases at V and 2 bases at J, with 11 bases between the two ends.

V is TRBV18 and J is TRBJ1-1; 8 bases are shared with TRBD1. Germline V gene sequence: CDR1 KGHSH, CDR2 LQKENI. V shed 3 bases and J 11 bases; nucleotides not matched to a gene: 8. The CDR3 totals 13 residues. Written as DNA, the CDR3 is TGTGCCAGCTCACCCCGGGACAGGCTTTACGCTTTCTTT. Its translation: CASSPRDRLYAFF. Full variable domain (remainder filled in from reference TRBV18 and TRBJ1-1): NAGVMQNPRHLVRRRGQEARLRCSPMKGHSHVYWYRQLPEEGLKFMVYLQKENIIDESGMPKERFSAEFPKEGPSILRIQQVVRGDSAAYFCASSPRDRLYAFFGQGTRLTVV.

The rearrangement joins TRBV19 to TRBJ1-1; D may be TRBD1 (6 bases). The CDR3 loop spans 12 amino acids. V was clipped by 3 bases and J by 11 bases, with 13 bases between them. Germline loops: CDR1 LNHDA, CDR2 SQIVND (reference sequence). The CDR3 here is CASSMRGLGAFF. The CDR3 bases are TGTGCCAGTAGTATGCGGGGGCTGGGGGCTTTCTTT.

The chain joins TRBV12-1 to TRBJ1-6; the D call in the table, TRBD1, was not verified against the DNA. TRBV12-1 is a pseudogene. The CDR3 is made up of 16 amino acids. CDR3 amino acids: CASSWGTEAGNSPLHF. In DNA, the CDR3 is TGTGCCAGCAGCTGGGGGACAGAAGCAGGTAATTCACCCCTCCACTTT.

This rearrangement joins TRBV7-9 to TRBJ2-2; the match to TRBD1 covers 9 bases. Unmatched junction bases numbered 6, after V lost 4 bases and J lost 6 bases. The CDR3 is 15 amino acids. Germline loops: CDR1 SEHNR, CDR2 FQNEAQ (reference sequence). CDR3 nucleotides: TGTGCCAGCAGCTCACAGGGGGCGGTTGCCGGGGAGCTGTTTTTT. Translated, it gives CASSSQGAVAGELFF.

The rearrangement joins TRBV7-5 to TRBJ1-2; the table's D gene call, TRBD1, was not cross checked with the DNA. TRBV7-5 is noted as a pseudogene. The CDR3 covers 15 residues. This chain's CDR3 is CARSLPGQRPAGYTF. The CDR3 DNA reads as TGTGCCAGAAGCCTCCCGGGACAGAGACCGGCTGGCTACACCTTC.

The CDR3 region is CASSSGLAGAGPHEQFF. In DNA form, the CDR3 reads TGTGCCAGCAGCTCGGGACTAGCGGGGGCCGGCCCTCATGAGCAGTTCTTC. The chain employs TRBV7-9 and TRBJ2-1; 14 bases align to TRBD2. Germline CDR1 is SEHNR and CDR2 is FQNEAQ (reference sequence). Unmatched junction bases numbered 10, after V lost 4 bases and J lost 8 bases. The CDR3 has 17 amino acids. Full variable domain (remainder filled in from reference TRBV7-9 and TRBJ2-1): DTGVSQNPRHKITKRGQNVTFRCDPISEHNRLYWYRQTLGQGPEFLTYFQNEAQLEKSRLLSDRFSAERPKGSFSTLEIQRTEQGDSAMYLCASSSGLAGAGPHEQFFGPGTRLTVL.

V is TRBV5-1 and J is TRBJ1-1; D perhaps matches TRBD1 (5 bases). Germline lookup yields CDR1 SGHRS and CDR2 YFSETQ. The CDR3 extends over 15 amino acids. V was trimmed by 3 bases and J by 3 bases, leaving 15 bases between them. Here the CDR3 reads CASSSQNPGDTEAFF. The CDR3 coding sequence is TGCGCCAGCAGCTCCCAGAATCCGGGGGACACTGAAGCTTTCTTT.